Below, 4 T cell receptor beta chains from the same sample are listed, as sequenced in a study of shared clonotypes between healthy human individuals (dated by TCRdb to about 2020). Receptor amplification or capture employed the immunoSEQ multiplex PCR assay. TCRdb mirrors the immuneACCESS table, restricted to in-frame sequences. Some clones are absent from its copies; in checked studies, under half trace to an unresolved V gene, and the reason for the others is unknown. This sample is represented by 650,000 to 800,000 clones; over 55% of them were singletons. The top ten clones comprise about 1.7% of the sample. The specimen sequenced was memory CD4+ T cells sorted from blood. The cell subset or site label, read with the paper, signifies: CD45RA-negative fraction. All receptors come from a woman in her twenties or thirties in good health.

The J gene is TRBJ2-7, the V gene TRBV18; 9 bases fit TRBD2. The CDR3 consists of 15 residues. The trim removed 3 bases at V and 2 bases at J, leaving 5 bases unmatched. Germline V gives CDR1 KGHSH, CDR2 LQKENI. The CDR3 region is CASSPGLAGPYEQYF. CDR3 nucleotides: TGTGCCAGCTCACCGGGGCTAGCGGGACCCTACGAGCAGTACTTC.

The rearrangement uses TRBV6-5 and TRBJ2-1; D gene uncertain. With 6 bases removed from V and 0 bases from J, the gap between germline ends came to 12 bases. Germline CDR1 reads MNHEY; CDR2 reads SVGAGI. The CDR3 totals 15 residues. The CDR3 DNA follows: TGTGCCAGCAGCTTAAGGAGAAGCTCCTACAATGAGCAGTTCTTC. Its protein is CASSLRRSSYNEQFF.

This clone came up once. The genes are TRBV9 and TRBJ2-2; the match to TRBD2 covers 10 bases. CDR1 is SGDLS and CDR2 is YYNGEE in the germline V gene. This CDR3 region has 17 residues. The trim removed 4 bases at V and 4 bases at J, leaving 10 bases unmatched. The CDR3 sequence is CASSPWRASGSTGELFF. The CDR3 coding sequence is TGTGCCAGCAGCCCTTGGAGGGCTAGCGGGAGCACCGGGGAGCTGTTTTTT. Combining the CDR3 with reference TRBV9 and TRBJ2-2 gives the whole variable domain DSGVTQTPKHLITATGQRVTLRCSPRSGDLSVYWYQQSLDQGLQFLIQYYNGEERAKGNILERFSAQQFPDLHSELNLSSLELGDSALYFCASSPWRASGSTGELFFGEGSRLTVL.

The chain joins TRBV19 to TRBJ2-1; the match to TRBD2 covers 7 bases. Losses at the gene ends were 3 bases for V and 9 bases for J; bases not matched to a gene: 11. The CDR3 extends over 15 amino acids. Per germline, CDR1 LNHDA and CDR2 SQIVND (reference sequence). CDR3 loop: CASSMKGGSRGEQFF. CDR3 sequence (DNA): TGTGCCAGTAGTATGAAGGGCGGGAGTCGTGGTGAGCAGTTCTTC.